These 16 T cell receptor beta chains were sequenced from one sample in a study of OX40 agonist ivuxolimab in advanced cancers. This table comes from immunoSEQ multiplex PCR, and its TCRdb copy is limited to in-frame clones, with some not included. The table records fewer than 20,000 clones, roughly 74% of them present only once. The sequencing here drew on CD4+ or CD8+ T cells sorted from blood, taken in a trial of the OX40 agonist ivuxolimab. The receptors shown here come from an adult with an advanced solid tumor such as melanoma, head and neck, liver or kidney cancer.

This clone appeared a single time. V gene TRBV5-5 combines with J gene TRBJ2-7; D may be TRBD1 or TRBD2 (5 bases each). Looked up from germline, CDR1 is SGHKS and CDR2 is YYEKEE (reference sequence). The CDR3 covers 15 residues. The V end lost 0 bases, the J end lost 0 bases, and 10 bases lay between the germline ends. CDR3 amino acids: CASSLVAGTSYEQYF. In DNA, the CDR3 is TGTGCCAGCAGCTTGGTGGCAGGGACCTCCTACGAGCAGTACTTC.

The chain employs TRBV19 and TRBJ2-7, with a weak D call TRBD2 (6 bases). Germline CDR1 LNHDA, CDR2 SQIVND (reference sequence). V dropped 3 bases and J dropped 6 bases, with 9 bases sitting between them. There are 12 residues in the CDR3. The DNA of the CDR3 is TGTGCCAGTAGTATCGAGGGACTCGAGCAGTACTTC. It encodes CASSIEGLEQYF.

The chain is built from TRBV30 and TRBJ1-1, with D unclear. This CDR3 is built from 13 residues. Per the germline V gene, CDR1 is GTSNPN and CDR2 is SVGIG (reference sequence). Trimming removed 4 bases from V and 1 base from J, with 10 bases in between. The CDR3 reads CAWTIQTNTEAFF. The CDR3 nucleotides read TGTGCCTGGACCATTCAGACGAACACTGAAGCTTTCTTT. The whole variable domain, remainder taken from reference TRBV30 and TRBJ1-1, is SQTIHQWPATLVQPVGSPLSLECTVEGTSNPNLYWYRQAAGRGLQLLFYSVGIGQISSEVPQNLSASRPQDRQFILSSKKLLLSDSGFYLCAWTIQTNTEAFFGQGTRLTVV.

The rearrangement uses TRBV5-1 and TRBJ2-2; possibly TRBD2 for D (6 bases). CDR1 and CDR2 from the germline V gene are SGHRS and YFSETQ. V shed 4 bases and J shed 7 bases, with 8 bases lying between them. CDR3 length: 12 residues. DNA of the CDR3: TGCGCCAGCAGCCTGGGAGGCGGGGAGCTGTTTTTT. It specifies CASSLGGGELFF.

The chain's CDR3 is CASSHQENEQYF. DNA of the CDR3: TGCGCCAGCAGCCACCAAGAAAACGAGCAGTACTTC. This chain uses TRBV4-1 with TRBJ2-7; the D is unclear. Trimming cost V 3 bases and J 5 bases, with 8 bases left between them. The CDR3 is made up of 12 amino acids. The germline gives CDR1 MGHRA, CDR2 YSYEKL.

The DNA of the CDR3 is TGTGCCAGCAGCTCCGGGACAGCGACGGGAGCTTTCTTT. Encoded protein: CASSSGTATGAFF. This sequence joins TRBV5-4 and TRBJ1-1; 7 bases map to TRBD1. This CDR3 is built from 13 residues. Trimming at V came to 3 bases and at J to 10 bases, leaving 9 bases not matched to a gene. Germline-derived CDR1 and CDR2 are SGHNT and YYREEE (reference sequence).

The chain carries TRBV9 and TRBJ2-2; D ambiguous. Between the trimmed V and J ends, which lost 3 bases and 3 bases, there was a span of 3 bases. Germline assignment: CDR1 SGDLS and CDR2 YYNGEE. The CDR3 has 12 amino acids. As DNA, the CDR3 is TGTGCCAGCAGCGAGTACACCGGGGAGCTGTTTTTT. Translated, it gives CASSEYTGELFF.

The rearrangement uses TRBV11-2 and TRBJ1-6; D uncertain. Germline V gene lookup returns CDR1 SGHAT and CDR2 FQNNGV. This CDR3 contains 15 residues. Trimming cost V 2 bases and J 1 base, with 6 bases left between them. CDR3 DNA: TGTGCCAGCAGCTTAACTTGGTCCTATAATTCACCCCTCCACTTT. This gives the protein CASSLTWSYNSPLHF.

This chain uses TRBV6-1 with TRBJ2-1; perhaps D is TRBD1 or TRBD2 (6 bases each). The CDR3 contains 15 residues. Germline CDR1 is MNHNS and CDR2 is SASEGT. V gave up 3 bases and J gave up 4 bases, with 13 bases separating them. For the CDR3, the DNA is TGTGCCAGCAGTGAGACCGGAGGGGGATACAATGAGCAGTTCTTC. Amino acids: CASSETGGGYNEQFF.

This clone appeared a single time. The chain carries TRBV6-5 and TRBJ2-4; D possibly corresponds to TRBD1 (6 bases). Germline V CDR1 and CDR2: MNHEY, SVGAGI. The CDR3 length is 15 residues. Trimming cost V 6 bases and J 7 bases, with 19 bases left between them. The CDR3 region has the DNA TGTGCCAGCAGCTCCGACCCAGGGGTGGCGAACATTCAGTACTTC. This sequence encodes CASSSDPGVANIQYF.

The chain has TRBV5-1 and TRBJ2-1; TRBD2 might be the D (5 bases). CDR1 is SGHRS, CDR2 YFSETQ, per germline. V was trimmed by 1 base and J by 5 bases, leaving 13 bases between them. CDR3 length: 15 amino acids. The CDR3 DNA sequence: TGCGCCAGCAGCTTGATCCCCGGGATCCACAATGAGCAGTTCTTC. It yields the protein CASSLIPGIHNEQFF.

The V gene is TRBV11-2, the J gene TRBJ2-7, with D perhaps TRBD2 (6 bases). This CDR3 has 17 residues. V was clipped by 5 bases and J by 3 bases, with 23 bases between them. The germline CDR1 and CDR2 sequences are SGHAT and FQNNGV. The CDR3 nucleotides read TGTGCCAGCAGCCGACGAGAGACGGGACTTTTGTTCTACGAGCAGTACTTC. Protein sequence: CASSRRETGLLFYEQYF.

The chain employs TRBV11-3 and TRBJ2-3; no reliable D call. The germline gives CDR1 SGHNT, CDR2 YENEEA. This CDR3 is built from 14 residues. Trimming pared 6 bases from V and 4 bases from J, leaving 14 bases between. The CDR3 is CASSIRPPPDTQYF. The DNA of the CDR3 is TGTGCCAGCAGTATTAGGCCGCCCCCAGATACGCAGTATTTT.

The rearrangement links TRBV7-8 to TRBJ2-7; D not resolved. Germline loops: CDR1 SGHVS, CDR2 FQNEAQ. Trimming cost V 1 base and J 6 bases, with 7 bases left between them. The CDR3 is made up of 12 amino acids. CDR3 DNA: TGTGCCAGCAGCTTAGGGATGGGCGAGCAGTACTTC. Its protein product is CASSLGMGEQYF.

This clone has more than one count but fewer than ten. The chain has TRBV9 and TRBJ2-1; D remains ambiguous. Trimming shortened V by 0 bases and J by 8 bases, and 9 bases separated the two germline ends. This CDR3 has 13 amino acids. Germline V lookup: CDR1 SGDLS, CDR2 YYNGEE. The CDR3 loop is CASSVAGWHEQFF. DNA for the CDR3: TGTGCCAGCAGCGTAGCCGGGTGGCATGAGCAGTTCTTC.

CDR3 loop: CASSLGGQLNQPQHF. The DNA of the CDR3 is TGTGCCAGCAGCTTGGGGGGACAGCTTAATCAGCCCCAGCATTTT. This sequence joins TRBV5-8 and TRBJ1-5; 7 nucleotides match TRBD1. Germline V gives CDR1 SGHTS, CDR2 YDEGEE. The trim removed 0 bases at V and 4 bases at J, leaving 4 bases unmatched. The CDR3 sequence is 15 residues long.